The 12 T cell receptor beta chains given below trace back to one sample, sequenced in a study of blood T cell repertoires in COVID-19. Assay: immunoSEQ multiplex PCR; the TCRdb copy retains only in-frame clones and omits some. The sample holds 100,000 to 150,000 clones, less than 90% seen once. The sample was PBMCs or T cells enriched from blood (not recorded which). The receptors shown here come from a woman between 45 and 60 years old who had recovered from COVID-19.

J is TRBJ2-1 and V is TRBV29-1, with a possible D match to TRBD2 (6 bases). The CDR3 totals 14 residues. From germline, CDR1 is SQVTM and CDR2 ANQGSEA. Trimming removed 4 bases from V and 5 bases from J, with 15 bases in between. The CDR3 DNA reads as TGCAGCGTTGGGAGGGCGGGGCAAAACAATGAGCAGTTCTTC. Encoded protein: CSVGRAGQNNEQFF.

This rearrangement joins TRBV2 to TRBJ2-7, with D maybe TRBD1 (6 bases). From germline, CDR1 is SNHLY and CDR2 FYNNEI. The CDR3 loop spans 15 amino acids. Trimming removed 6 bases from V and 0 bases from J, with 15 bases in between. CDR3: CASRHRDKGSYEQYF. DNA for the CDR3: TGTGCCAGCAGACACCGGGACAAGGGCTCCTACGAGCAGTACTTC.

The chain couples TRBV18 to TRBJ1-4; TRBD1 might be the D (5 bases). There are 15 residues in the CDR3. V lost 5 bases and J 4 bases, leaving 14 bases between the germline ends. Looked up from germline, CDR1 is KGHSH and CDR2 is LQKENI. Written as DNA, the CDR3 is TGTGCCAGCTCAAGCGCCCAGGGAAATAATGAAAAACTGTTTTTT. It encodes CASSSAQGNNEKLFF.

This clone was counted a single time. The chain links TRBV7-2 to TRBJ2-1; no clear D gene. The germline V and J ends were trimmed by 0 bases and 0 bases, with 9 bases remaining between them. The germline V gene has CDR1 SGHTA and CDR2 FQGNSA. The CDR3 covers 16 residues. In DNA, the CDR3 is TGTGCCAGCAGCTTAGCGTTTAGTAGCTCCTACAATGAGCAGTTCTTC. It encodes CASSLAFSSSYNEQFF.

The count of this clone is one. The gene calls are TRBV5-1 and TRBJ2-7; 7 bases agree with TRBD2. CDR1 is SGHRS and CDR2 is YFSETQ in the germline V gene. J was trimmed by 7 bases and V by 4 bases; bases with no gene match: 11. This CDR3 contains 14 residues. CDR3 loop: CASSEGRGGGEQYF. CDR3 bases: TGCGCCAGCAGCGAAGGGCGCGGGGGAGGTGAGCAGTACTTC.

A single count supports this clone. The rearrangement uses TRBV7-6 and TRBJ2-7; D may be TRBD1 (5 bases). Germline-derived CDR1 and CDR2 are SGHVS and FNYEAQ. This CDR3 is built from 14 residues. V gave up 2 bases and J gave up 0 bases, with 8 bases separating them. CDR3 protein: CASSLTGRSYEQYF. The DNA for the CDR3 is TGTGCCAGCAGCTTAACAGGACGCTCCTACGAGCAGTACTTC.

The chain recombines TRBV11-3 with TRBJ2-5, with TRBD1 as a possible D gene (5 bases). V lost 4 bases, J lost 0 bases, and 9 bases lay in between. Germline V gene sequence: CDR1 SGHNT, CDR2 YENEEA. This CDR3 is built from 14 residues. CDR3 residues: CASSSRQNQETQYF. The CDR3 DNA reads TGTGCCAGCAGCTCCCGACAGAACCAAGAGACCCAGTACTTC. The full variable domain, completed using reference TRBV11-3 and TRBJ2-5, is EAGVVQSPRYKIIEKKQPVAFWCNPISGHNTLYWYLQNLGQGPELLIRYENEEAVDDSQLPKDRFSAERLKGVDSTLKIQPAELGDSAVYLCASSSRQNQETQYFGPGTRLLVL.

The chain combines TRBV7-3 with TRBJ2-2; D might be TRBD2 (5 bases). The germline CDR1 and CDR2 sequences are SGHTA and FQGTGA. The CDR3 extends over 15 amino acids. Trimming shortened V by 4 bases and J by 8 bases, and 17 bases separated the two germline ends. CDR3 protein: CASSSAGGDLGELFF. In DNA, the CDR3 is TGTGCCAGCAGCTCCGCGGGTGGTGATCTGGGGGAGCTGTTTTTT.

J is TRBJ2-5 and V is TRBV5-1; 10 bases agree with TRBD2. J was trimmed by 1 base and V by 4 bases; bases with no gene match: 1. The length of the CDR3 is 14 residues. Germline assignment: CDR1 SGHRS and CDR2 YFSETQ. Here the CDR3 DNA reads TGCGCCAGCAGCCCTAGCGGGGGCCAAGAGACCCAGTACTTC. It specifies CASSPSGGQETQYF.

The chain uses TRBV4-1 and TRBJ1-1; the D gene is possibly TRBD1 (5 bases). Germline V gene sequence: CDR1 MGHRA, CDR2 YSYEKL. The V end lost 0 bases, the J end lost 4 bases, and 12 bases lay between the germline ends. The CDR3 covers 15 residues. DNA for the CDR3: TGCGCCAGCAGCCAAGAATTCCGGGGGGGCACTGAAGCTTTCTTT. This gives the protein CASSQEFRGGTEAFF.

This chain joins TRBV6-6 and TRBJ1-2; 7 bases are shared with TRBD1. V lost 2 bases and J lost 3; bases outside the gene matches: 6. This CDR3 contains 15 residues. The germline gives CDR1 MNHNY, CDR2 SVGAGI (reference sequence). The CDR3 DNA reads as TGTGCCAGCAGTTACGATCGACAGGGATACTATGGCTACACCTTC. Translating gives CASSYDRQGYYGYTF.

The V call is TRBV19, the J call TRBJ2-1, with TRBD2 identical over 10 bases. Germline trimming cut 8 bases from V and 5 bases from J; bases unmatched to any gene: 3. The CDR3 has 13 residues. Germline V CDR1 and CDR2: LNHDA, SQIVND (reference sequence). The CDR3 spells CASGLAGDNEQFF. The CDR3 bases are TGTGCCAGTGGGCTAGCGGGGGACAATGAGCAGTTCTTC.